This T cell receptor (beta chain) was sequenced in a study of OX40 agonist ivuxolimab in advanced cancers. For the study at large: Ivuxolimab is an agonistic anti-OX40 (CD134) antibody, and patients were treated with it. The eligibility criteria allowed prior anti-PD-1, anti-PD-L1 or anti-CTLA-4 therapy, and about 40% had some. Overall study results and limits: Undetermined was the antigen specificity of the expanded peripheral T cells. The study observed clonal expansion of CD4+ and CD8+ blood T cells by week 6 at 0.1 to 3.0 mg/kg.

Comment on this clone: Its antigen is not identified.

CDR1 is MGHRA and CDR2 is YSYEKL in the germline V gene. CDR3 length: 9 amino acids. Deletions cut 10 bases from V and 4 bases from J, with 4 bases between. The repertoire was sequenced with immunoSEQ multiplex PCR; TCRdb's copy has only in-frame clones and lacks some. Of 25,000 to 35,000 clones in the sample, about 74% were seen once. J is TRBJ2-5 and V is TRBV4-1; D uncertain. The sample in question was CD4+ or CD8+ T cells sorted from blood, obtained in a trial of the OX40 agonist ivuxolimab. The sequence was collected from an adult with an advanced solid tumor such as melanoma, head and neck, liver or kidney cancer. The CDR3 loop is CANGETQYF. CDR3 nucleotide sequence: TGCGCCAACGGAGAGACCCAGTACTTC.